What follows are 3 T cell receptor beta chains derived from one specimen sequenced in a study of T cell responses to AZD1222 COVID-19 vaccine. Some clones are missing from TCRdb's copy, which holds only in-frame ones; the method was immunoSEQ multiplex PCR. The table includes roughly 130,000 clones, roughly nine tenths detected once. The material was peripheral blood, obtained on day 0 of AZD1222 vaccination. These receptors were collected from an adult in good health.

The chain uses TRBV12-5 and TRBJ2-5; D is possibly TRBD1 or TRBD2 (6 bases each). The ends were cut back, 6 bases at V and 7 bases at J, with 18 bases in the middle. The germline gives CDR1 LGHNT, CDR2 FRNRAP. This CDR3 has 14 residues. As DNA, the CDR3 is TGTGCTAGTGGGCGGGACAAACGTCCGGGGACCCAGTACTTC. Its protein is CASGRDKRPGTQYF.

The J gene is TRBJ2-1, the V gene TRBV6-4, with TRBD2 matching over 13 bases. This CDR3 has 14 residues. CDR1 is MRHNA and CDR2 is SNTAGT in the germline V gene. J lost 8 bases, V lost 7 bases, and 5 bases had no gene match. The CDR3 region has the DNA TGTGCCAGCACCAGGACTAGCGGGAGCCATGAGCAGTTCTTC. Residues: CASTRTSGSHEQFF.

CDR3: CASSEWNGYTF. Here the CDR3 DNA reads TGCGCCAGCAGTGAGTGGAATGGCTACACCTTC. The gene calls are TRBV10-2 and TRBJ1-2; D is ambiguous. This CDR3 spans 11 amino acids. The germline V and J ends were trimmed by 1 base and 6 bases, with 3 bases remaining between them. The germline CDR1 and CDR2 sequences are WSHSY and SAAADI.